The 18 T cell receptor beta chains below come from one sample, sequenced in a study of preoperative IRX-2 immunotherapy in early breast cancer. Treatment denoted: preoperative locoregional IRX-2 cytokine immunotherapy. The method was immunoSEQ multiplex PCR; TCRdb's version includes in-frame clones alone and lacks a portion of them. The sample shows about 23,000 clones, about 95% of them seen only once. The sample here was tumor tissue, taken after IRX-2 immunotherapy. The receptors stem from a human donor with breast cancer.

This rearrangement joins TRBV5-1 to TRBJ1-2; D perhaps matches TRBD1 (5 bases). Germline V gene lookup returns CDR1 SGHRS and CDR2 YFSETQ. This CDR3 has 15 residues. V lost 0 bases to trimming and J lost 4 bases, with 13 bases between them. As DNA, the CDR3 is TGCGCCAGCAGCTTGGTTGGGGACCACGGCTATGGCTACACCTTC. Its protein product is CASSLVGDHGYGYTF.

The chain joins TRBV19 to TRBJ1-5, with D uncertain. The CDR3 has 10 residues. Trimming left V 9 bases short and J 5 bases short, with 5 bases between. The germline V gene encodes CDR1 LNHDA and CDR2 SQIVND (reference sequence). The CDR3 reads CASSDQPQHF. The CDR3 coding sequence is TGTGCCAGCTCAGATCAGCCCCAGCATTTT.

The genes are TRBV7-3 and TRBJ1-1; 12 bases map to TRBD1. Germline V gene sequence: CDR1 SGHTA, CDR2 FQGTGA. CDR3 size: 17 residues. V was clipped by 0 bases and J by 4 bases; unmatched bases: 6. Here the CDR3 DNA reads TGTGCCAGCAGCTTAACGGGACAGGGGGCTAGAGGCACTGAAGCTTTCTTT. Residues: CASSLTGQGARGTEAFF.

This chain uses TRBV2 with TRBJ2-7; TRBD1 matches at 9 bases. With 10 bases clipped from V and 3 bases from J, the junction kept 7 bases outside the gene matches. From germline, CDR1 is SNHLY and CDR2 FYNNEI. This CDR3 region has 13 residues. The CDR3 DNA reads TGTGCCACCAAACGGGACAGGGACTACGAGCAGTACTTC. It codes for CATKRDRDYEQYF.

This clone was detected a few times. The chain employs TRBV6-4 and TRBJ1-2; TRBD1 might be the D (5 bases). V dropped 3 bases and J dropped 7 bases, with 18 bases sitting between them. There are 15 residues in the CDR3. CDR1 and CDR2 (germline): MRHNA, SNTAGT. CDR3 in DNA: TGTGCCAGCAGTGATGATGGGGGAGGACATGGTGGCTACACCTTC. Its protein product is CASSDDGGGHGGYTF.

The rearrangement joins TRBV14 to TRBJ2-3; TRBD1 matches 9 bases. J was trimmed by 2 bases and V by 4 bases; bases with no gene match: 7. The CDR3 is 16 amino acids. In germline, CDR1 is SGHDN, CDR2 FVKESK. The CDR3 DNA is TGTGCCAGCAGCCTAAAAGGGACAGGGCTCACAGATACGCAGTATTTT. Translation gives CASSLKGTGLTDTQYF.

CDR3 bases: TGTGCCAGCAGACTTCAAGAGACCCAGTACTTC. As protein: CASRLQETQYF. This chain joins TRBV6-5 and TRBJ2-5; D remains unclear. Germline loops: CDR1 MNHEY, CDR2 SVGAGI. The V gene lost 6 bases and the J gene lost 2 bases, with 4 bases spanning the gap. This CDR3 has 11 amino acids.

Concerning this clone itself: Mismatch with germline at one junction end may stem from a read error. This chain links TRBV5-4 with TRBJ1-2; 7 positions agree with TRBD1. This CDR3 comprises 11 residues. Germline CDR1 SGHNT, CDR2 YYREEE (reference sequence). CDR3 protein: CASSLTGTVAF. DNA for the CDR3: TGTGCCAGCAGCCTAACCGGGACAGTAGCCTTC.

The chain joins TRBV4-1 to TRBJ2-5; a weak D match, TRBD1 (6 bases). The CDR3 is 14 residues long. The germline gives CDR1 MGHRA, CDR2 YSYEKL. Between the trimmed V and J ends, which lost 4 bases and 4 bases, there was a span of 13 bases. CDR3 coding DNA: TGCGCCAGCAGCCCAGGGGTAGAGGCAGAGACCCAGTACTTC. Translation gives CASSPGVEAETQYF.

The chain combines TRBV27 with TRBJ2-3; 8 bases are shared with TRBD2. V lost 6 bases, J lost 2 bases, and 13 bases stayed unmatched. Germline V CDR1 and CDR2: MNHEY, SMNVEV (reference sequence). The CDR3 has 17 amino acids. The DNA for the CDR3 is TGTGCCAGCAGCAACCGTATAGCGGGGAGCCTCACAGATACGCAGTATTTT. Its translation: CASSNRIAGSLTDTQYF.

The CDR3 protein is CASRLPAGELFF. DNA for the CDR3: TGCGCCAGCAGACTCCCCGCCGGGGAGCTGTTTTTT. The genes are TRBV5-1 and TRBJ2-2; D gene uncertain. The length of the CDR3 is 12 residues. Germline assignment: CDR1 SGHRS and CDR2 YFSETQ. V dropped 5 bases and J dropped 6 bases, with 8 bases sitting between them.

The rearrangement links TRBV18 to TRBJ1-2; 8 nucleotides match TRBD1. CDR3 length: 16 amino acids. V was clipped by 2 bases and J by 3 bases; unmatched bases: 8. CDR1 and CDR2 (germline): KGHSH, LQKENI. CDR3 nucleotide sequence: TGTGCCAGCTCACCATTGGACAGGGTGAGCGACTATGGCTACACCTTC. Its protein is CASSPLDRVSDYGYTF.

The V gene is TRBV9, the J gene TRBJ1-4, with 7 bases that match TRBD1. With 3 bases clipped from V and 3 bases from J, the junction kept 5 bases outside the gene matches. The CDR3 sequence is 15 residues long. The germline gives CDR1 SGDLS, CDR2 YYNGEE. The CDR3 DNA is TGTGCCAGCAGCGAGGGACAGATCTCTAATGAAAAACTGTTTTTT. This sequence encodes CASSEGQISNEKLFF.

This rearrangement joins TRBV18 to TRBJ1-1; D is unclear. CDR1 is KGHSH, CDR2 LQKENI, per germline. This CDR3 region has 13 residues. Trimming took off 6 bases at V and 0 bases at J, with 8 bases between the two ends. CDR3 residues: CASSPSLNTEAFF. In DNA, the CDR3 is TGTGCCAGCTCGCCCAGTCTGAACACTGAAGCTTTCTTT.

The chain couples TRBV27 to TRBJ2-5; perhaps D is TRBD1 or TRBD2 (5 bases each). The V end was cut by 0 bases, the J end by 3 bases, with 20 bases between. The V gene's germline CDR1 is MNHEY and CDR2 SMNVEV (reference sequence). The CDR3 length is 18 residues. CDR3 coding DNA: TGTGCCAGCAGTTTATCGAAGGGGACCAGCAAAACTAAAGAGACCCAGTACTTC. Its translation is CASSLSKGTSKTKETQYF.

CDR3 coding DNA: TGTGCCAGCAGCTCTCAGGGGGTTACCTCCTACGAGCAGTACTTC. Translated, it gives CASSSQGVTSYEQYF. The chain employs TRBV13 and TRBJ2-7; 7 bases match TRBD1. This CDR3 comprises 15 residues. The J segment lost 0 bases and the V segment lost 4 bases, leaving 6 bases of the junction unmatched. CDR1 is PRHDT and CDR2 is FYEKMQ in the germline V gene (reference sequence).

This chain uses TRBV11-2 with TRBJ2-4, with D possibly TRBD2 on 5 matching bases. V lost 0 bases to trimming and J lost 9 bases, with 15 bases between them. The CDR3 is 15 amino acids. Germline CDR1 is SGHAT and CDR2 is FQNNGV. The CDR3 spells CASSLDPFYEGIQYF. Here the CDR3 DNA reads TGTGCCAGCAGCTTAGATCCGTTTTACGAGGGCATTCAGTACTTC.

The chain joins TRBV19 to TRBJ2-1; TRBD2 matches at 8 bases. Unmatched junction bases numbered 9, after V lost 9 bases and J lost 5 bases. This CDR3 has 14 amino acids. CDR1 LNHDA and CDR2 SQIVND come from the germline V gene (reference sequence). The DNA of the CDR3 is TGTGCCAGCGCCCCGGGACTAGTGAACAATGAGCAGTTCTTC. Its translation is CASAPGLVNNEQFF.